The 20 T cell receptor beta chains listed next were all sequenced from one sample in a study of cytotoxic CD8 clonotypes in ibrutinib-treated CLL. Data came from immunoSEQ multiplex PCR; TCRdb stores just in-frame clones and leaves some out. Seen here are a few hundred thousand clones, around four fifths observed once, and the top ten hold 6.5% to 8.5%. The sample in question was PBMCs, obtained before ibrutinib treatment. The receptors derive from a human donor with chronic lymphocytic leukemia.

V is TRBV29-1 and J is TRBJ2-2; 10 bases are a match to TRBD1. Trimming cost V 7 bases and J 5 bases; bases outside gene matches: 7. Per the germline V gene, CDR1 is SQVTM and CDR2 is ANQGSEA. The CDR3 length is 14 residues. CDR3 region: CSAARDRGTGELFF. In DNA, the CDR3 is TGCAGCGCGGCCCGGGACAGGGGAACCGGGGAGCTGTTTTTT.

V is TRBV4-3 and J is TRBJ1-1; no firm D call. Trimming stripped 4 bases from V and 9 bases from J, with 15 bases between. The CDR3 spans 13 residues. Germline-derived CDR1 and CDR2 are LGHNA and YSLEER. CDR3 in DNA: TGCGCCAGCAGCCTCAGGAAAGAGTCGAAAGCTTTCTTT. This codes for CASSLRKESKAFF.

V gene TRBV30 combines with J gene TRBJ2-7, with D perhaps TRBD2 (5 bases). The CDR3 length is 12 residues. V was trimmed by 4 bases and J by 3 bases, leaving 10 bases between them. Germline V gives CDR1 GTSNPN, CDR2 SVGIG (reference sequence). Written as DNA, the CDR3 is TGTGCCTGGACCGGGAAACTCTACGAGCAGTACTTC. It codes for CAWTGKLYEQYF.

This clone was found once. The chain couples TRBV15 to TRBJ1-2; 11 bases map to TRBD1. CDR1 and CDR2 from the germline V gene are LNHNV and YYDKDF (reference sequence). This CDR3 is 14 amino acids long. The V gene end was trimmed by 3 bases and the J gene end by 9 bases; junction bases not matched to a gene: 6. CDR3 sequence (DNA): TGTGCCACCAGCAGTGGACAGGGGGCTAGTAGCTACACCTTC. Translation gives CATSSGQGASSYTF.

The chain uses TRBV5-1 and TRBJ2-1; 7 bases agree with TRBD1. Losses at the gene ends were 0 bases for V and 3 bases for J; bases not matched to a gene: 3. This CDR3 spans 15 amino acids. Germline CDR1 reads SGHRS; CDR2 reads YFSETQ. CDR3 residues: CASSLDRGFYNEQFF. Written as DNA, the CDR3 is TGCGCCAGCAGCTTGGACAGGGGCTTCTACAATGAGCAGTTCTTC.

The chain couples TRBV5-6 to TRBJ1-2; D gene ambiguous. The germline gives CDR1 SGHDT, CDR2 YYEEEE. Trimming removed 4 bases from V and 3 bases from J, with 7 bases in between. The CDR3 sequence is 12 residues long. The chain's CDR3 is CASSPRDYGYTF. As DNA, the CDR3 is TGTGCCAGCAGCCCAAGGGACTATGGCTACACCTTC.

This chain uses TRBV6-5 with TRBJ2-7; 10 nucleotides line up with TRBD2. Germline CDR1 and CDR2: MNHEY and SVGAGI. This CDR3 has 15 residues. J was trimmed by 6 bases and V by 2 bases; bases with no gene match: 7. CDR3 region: CASSYELAGVSEQYF. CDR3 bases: TGTGCCAGCAGTTACGAGCTAGCGGGAGTCTCCGAGCAGTACTTC.

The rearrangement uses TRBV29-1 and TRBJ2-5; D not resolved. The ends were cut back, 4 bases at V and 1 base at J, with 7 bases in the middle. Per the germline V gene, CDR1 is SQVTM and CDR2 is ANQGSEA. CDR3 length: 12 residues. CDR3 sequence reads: CSVVQLQETQYF. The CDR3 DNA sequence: TGCAGCGTTGTTCAGCTCCAAGAGACCCAGTACTTC.

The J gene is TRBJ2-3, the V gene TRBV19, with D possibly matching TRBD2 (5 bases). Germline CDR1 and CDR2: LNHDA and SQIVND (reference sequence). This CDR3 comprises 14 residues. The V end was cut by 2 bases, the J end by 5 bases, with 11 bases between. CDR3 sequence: CASSIFSGRDTQYF. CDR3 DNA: TGTGCCAGTAGTATATTCAGTGGGAGAGATACGCAGTATTTT.

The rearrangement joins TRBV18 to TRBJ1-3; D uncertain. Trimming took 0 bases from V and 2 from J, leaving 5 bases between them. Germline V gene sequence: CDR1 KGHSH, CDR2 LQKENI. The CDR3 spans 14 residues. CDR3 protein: CASSPPSTGNTIYF. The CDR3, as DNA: TGTGCCAGCTCACCACCGTCAACTGGAAACACCATATATTTT.

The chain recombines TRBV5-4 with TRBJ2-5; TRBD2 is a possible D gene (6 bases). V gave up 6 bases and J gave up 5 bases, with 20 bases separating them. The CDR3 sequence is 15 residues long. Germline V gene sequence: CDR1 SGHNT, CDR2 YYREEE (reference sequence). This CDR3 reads CASIEGGGSYETQYF. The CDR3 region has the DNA TGTGCCAGCATCGAGGGTGGAGGGTCTTACGAGACCCAGTACTTC.

The CDR3 DNA reads as TGTGCCAGCTCACCGGGACTAGCGGCCACAGATACGCAGTATTTT. It encodes CASSPGLAATDTQYF. The chain recombines TRBV18 with TRBJ2-3; 11 positions agree with TRBD2. V was clipped by 3 bases and J by 2 bases; unmatched bases: 1. Germline-derived CDR1 and CDR2 are KGHSH and LQKENI. The CDR3 totals 15 residues.

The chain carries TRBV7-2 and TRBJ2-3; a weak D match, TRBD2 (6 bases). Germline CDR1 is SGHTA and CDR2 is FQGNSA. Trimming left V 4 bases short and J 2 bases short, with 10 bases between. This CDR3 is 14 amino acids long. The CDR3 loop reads CASSSGRFTDTQYF. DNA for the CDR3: TGTGCCAGCAGCTCCGGGAGATTCACAGATACGCAGTATTTT.

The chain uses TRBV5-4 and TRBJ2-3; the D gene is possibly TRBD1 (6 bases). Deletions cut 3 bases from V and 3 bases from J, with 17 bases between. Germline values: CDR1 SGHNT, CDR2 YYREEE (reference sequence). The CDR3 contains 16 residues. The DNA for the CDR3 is TGTGCCAGCAGCTCGGGCAGGGGATACGTTACAGATACGCAGTATTTT. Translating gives CASSSGRGYVTDTQYF.

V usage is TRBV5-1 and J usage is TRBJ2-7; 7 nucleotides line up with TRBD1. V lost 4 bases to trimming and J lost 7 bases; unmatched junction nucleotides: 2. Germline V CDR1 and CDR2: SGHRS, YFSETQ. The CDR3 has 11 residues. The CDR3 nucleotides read TGCGCCAGCAGCGTACAGGGGGAGCAGTACTTC. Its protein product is CASSVQGEQYF.

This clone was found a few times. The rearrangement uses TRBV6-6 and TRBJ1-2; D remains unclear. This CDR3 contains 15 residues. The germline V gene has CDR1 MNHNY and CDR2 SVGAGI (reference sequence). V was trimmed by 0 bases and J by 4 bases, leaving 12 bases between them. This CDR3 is CASSYSAGRPYGYTF. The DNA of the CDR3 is TGTGCCAGCAGTTACTCCGCCGGACGGCCCTATGGCTACACCTTC.

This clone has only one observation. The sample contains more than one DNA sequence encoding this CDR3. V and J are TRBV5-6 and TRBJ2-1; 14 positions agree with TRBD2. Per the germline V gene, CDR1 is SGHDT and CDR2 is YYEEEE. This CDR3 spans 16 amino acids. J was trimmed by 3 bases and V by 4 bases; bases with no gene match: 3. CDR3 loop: CASSLGLAGGYNEQFF. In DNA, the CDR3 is TGTGCCAGCAGCCTAGGACTAGCGGGAGGCTACAATGAGCAGTTCTTC.

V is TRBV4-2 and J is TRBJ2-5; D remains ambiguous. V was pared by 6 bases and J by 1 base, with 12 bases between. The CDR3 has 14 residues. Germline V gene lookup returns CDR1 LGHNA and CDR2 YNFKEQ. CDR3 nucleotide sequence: TGTGCCAGCAGTTCTCGGATTCGCCAAGAGACCCAGTACTTC. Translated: CASSSRIRQETQYF.

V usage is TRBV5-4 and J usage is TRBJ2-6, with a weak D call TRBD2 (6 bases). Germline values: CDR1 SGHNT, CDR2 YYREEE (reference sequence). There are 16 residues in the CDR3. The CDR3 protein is CAQASGTLSGANVLTF. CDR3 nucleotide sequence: TGTGCTCAAGCCTCAGGGACTCTCTCTGGGGCCAACGTCCTGACTTTC.

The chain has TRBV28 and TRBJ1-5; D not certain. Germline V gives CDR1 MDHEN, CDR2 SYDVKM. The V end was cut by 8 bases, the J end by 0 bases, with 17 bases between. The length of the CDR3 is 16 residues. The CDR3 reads CASGGTPPYSNQPQHF. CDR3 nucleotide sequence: TGTGCCAGCGGAGGCACCCCTCCCTATAGCAATCAGCCCCAGCATTTT.